Below, 21 T cell receptor beta chains from the same sample are listed, as sequenced in a study of blood T cell repertoires in COVID-19. Assay used: immunoSEQ multiplex PCR; TCRdb lists only in-frame clones, some missing. The repertoire has approximately 280,000 clones, approximately 92% of them found once; the top ten carry 6% to 7%. Sequenced sample: peripheral blood. The receptors were gathered from a woman aged 25 to 39 with COVID-19, enrolled during active disease.

This sequence joins TRBV20-1 and TRBJ2-1, with D maybe TRBD2 (6 bases). V dropped 3 bases and J dropped 6 bases, with 18 bases sitting between them. The length of the CDR3 is 15 residues. CDR1 DFQATT and CDR2 SNEGSKA come from the germline V gene (reference sequence). The CDR3: CSASWWAGNFNEQFF. CDR3 DNA: TGCAGTGCTAGTTGGTGGGCGGGGAACTTCAATGAGCAGTTCTTC.

The V call is TRBV11-1, the J call TRBJ1-1, with D possibly TRBD1 on 6 matching bases. V lost 4 bases and J 6 bases, leaving 15 bases between the germline ends. CDR1 is SGHAT and CDR2 is FQDESV in the germline V gene (reference sequence). CDR3 length: 14 residues. Here the CDR3 DNA reads TGTGCCAGCAGCTCGATCACAGGGTTGGCTGAAGCTTTCTTT. This gives the protein CASSSITGLAEAFF.

This clone was counted between two and nine times. The J gene is TRBJ1-1, the V gene TRBV15, with a possible D match to TRBD1 (5 bases). In germline, CDR1 is LNHNV, CDR2 YYDKDF (reference sequence). The V and J ends lost 7 bases and 4 bases respectively, with 16 bases between them. CDR3 length: 14 residues. CDR3 region: CATKAPVGGTEAFF. In DNA, the CDR3 is TGTGCCACCAAGGCACCCGTCGGGGGCACTGAAGCTTTCTTT.

A word on this clone: Different DNA sequences within this sample yield the same CDR3. The gene calls are TRBV4-3 and TRBJ1-5; a weak D match, TRBD1 (6 bases). The germline V gene encodes CDR1 LGHNA and CDR2 YSLEER. The CDR3 is made up of 16 amino acids. The ends were cut back, 0 bases at V and 0 bases at J, with 9 bases in the middle. The CDR3 reads CASSQDWTDSNQPQHF. The CDR3 coding sequence is TGCGCCAGCAGCCAAGATTGGACAGATAGCAATCAGCCCCAGCATTTT.

The V and J genes are TRBV7-9 and TRBJ1-1; 10 positions match TRBD1. Germline trimming cut 5 bases from V and 11 bases from J; bases unmatched to any gene: 5. The CDR3 runs 12 residues. CDR1 SEHNR and CDR2 FQNEAQ come from the germline V gene (reference sequence). CDR3 DNA sequence: TGTGCCAGCAGCCCCGACAGGGGGCAGGCTTTCTTT. Translation gives CASSPDRGQAFF.

This sequence joins TRBV5-1 and TRBJ2-7, with D possibly matching TRBD1 (6 bases). Germline assignment: CDR1 SGHRS and CDR2 YFSETQ. Trimming removed 4 bases from V and 2 bases from J, with 13 bases in between. The CDR3 is 14 amino acids. This CDR3 reads CASSLGDTTYEQYF. For the CDR3, the DNA is TGCGCCAGCAGCCTGGGGGACACTACCTACGAGCAGTACTTC. Filled out from reference TRBV5-1 and TRBJ2-7, the complete variable domain reads KAGVTQTPRYLIKTRGQQVTLSCSPISGHRSVSWYQQTPGQGLQFLFEYFSETQRNKGNFPGRFSGRQFSNSRSEMNVSTLELGDSALYLCASSLGDTTYEQYFGPGTRLTVT.

The gene calls are TRBV27 and TRBJ1-2; D remains ambiguous. CDR3 size: 15 residues. Germline CDR1 and CDR2: MNHEY and SMNVEV (reference sequence). V was trimmed by 3 bases and J by 3 bases, leaving 14 bases between them. The CDR3 DNA reads TGTGCCAGCAGTTTTTCCCCCTATCTTGACTATGGCTACACCTTC. Its protein is CASSFSPYLDYGYTF.

About this clone itself: Other nucleotide sequences in the sample specify the same CDR3. The chain recombines TRBV6-5 with TRBJ2-3, with no clear D. The CDR3 is 11 residues long. V dropped 6 bases and J dropped 4 bases, with 5 bases sitting between them. Germline CDR1 MNHEY, CDR2 SVGAGI. Here the CDR3 DNA reads TGTGCCAGCAGCCGTTCAGATACGCAGTATTTT. Translating it yields CASSRSDTQYF.

This sequence joins TRBV2 and TRBJ1-1; D may be TRBD1 (6 bases). V was shortened by 2 bases and J by 5 bases, with 18 bases between the two germline ends. The CDR3 runs to 16 residues. The germline V gene encodes CDR1 SNHLY and CDR2 FYNNEI. CDR3 residues: CASSESVGRGRTEAFF. The CDR3, as DNA: TGTGCCAGCAGTGAATCGGTTGGCAGGGGAAGAACTGAAGCTTTCTTT.

The chain couples TRBV19 to TRBJ2-3; 8 bases agree with TRBD2. Germline values: CDR1 LNHDA, CDR2 SQIVND (reference sequence). The CDR3 has 15 residues. Trimming removed 7 bases from V and 0 bases from J; junction bases left unmatched: 6. This chain's CDR3 is CASIGTSGSTDTQYF. The CDR3 DNA reads as TGTGCCAGTATCGGAACTAGCGGAAGCACAGATACGCAGTATTTT.

The V call is TRBV5-1, the J call TRBJ1-5; D is unresolved. Germline CDR1 is SGHRS and CDR2 is YFSETQ. The CDR3 is made up of 14 amino acids. Trimming pared 2 bases from V and 0 bases from J, leaving 6 bases between. CDR3 in DNA: TGCGCCAGCAGCTTTGACAATAGCAATCAGCCCCAGCATTTT. It translates to CASSFDNSNQPQHF.

This CDR3 reads CASRQGSNYGYTF. For the CDR3, the DNA is TGTGCCAGTAGACAGGGTTCCAACTATGGCTACACCTTC. This chain connects TRBV2 to TRBJ1-2, with TRBD1 matching over 7 bases. V shed 9 bases, J shed 2 bases, and the junction held 6 bases outside the gene matches. The CDR3 consists of 13 residues. Per germline, CDR1 SNHLY and CDR2 FYNNEI. The full variable domain, with the rest looked up from reference TRBV2 and TRBJ1-2, is EPEVTQTPSHQVTQMGQEVILRCVPISNHLYFYWYRQILGQKVEFLVSFYNNEISEKSEIFDDQFSVERPDGSNFTLKIRSTKLEDSAMYFCASRQGSNYGYTFGSGTRLTVV.

The V and J genes are TRBV28 and TRBJ2-2, with TRBD2 identical over 9 bases. The CDR3 has 16 amino acids. CDR1 MDHEN and CDR2 SYDVKM come from the germline V gene. The ends lost 6 bases at V and 8 bases at J; junction bases unmatched: 13. CDR3 DNA sequence: TGTGCCAGCAGCGGGGGTATGGTAGCGGGAGCTGGGGAGCTGTTTTTT. Protein sequence: CASSGGMVAGAGELFF.

The chain uses TRBV3-1 (or the pseudogene TRBV3-2) and TRBJ1-3; tentatively, D is TRBD1 (5 bases). The CDR3 loop spans 15 amino acids. V lost 4 bases to trimming and J lost 4 bases, with 14 bases between them. Germline V lookup: CDR1 LGHDT, CDR2 YNNKEL (reference sequence). The CDR3 region is CASSPPAGLGNTIYF. Written as DNA, the CDR3 is TGTGCCAGCAGCCCTCCGGCAGGGTTAGGAAACACCATATATTTT.

This rearrangement joins TRBV5-1 to TRBJ2-7; perhaps TRBD2 as D (6 bases). The CDR3 runs to 13 residues. Trimming shortened V by 7 bases and J by 7 bases, and 18 bases separated the two germline ends. The germline V gene has CDR1 SGHRS and CDR2 YFSETQ. The CDR3 reads CASGVGRTGEQYF. As DNA, the CDR3 is TGCGCCAGCGGTGTAGGGAGGACGGGGGAGCAGTACTTC. Full variable domain (outside the CDR3, taken from reference TRBV5-1 and TRBJ2-7): KAGVTQTPRYLIKTRGQQVTLSCSPISGHRSVSWYQQTPGQGLQFLFEYFSETQRNKGNFPGRFSGRQFSNSRSEMNVSTLELGDSALYLCASGVGRTGEQYFGPGTRLTVT.

The gene calls are TRBV24-1 and TRBJ2-2, with 10 bases aligning to TRBD1. Germline CDR1 reads KGHDR; CDR2 reads SFDVKD. J gave up 5 bases and V 7 bases, and 3 bases lay outside the gene matches. CDR3 length equals 14 residues. The DNA of the CDR3 is TGTGCCACCAGGCGGACAGGGGGGACCGGGGAGCTGTTTTTT. This codes for CATRRTGGTGELFF.

This sequence joins TRBV19 and TRBJ2-1; 10 bases map to TRBD2. Germline V gives CDR1 LNHDA, CDR2 SQIVND (reference sequence). The CDR3 extends over 17 amino acids. V lost 3 bases to trimming and J lost 0 bases; unmatched junction nucleotides: 5. CDR3 sequence (DNA): TGTGCCAGTAGTATTGGACTAGCGGAAATCTCCTACAATGAGCAGTTCTTC. Its protein is CASSIGLAEISYNEQFF.

This clone was seen only once. The chain uses TRBV2 and TRBJ1-2, with 7 bases fitting TRBD1. The CDR3 totals 15 residues. Unmatched junction bases numbered 9, after V lost 6 bases and J lost 2 bases. The V gene's germline CDR1 is SNHLY and CDR2 FYNNEI. The CDR3 region is CASSLQTGSNYGYTF. The DNA for the CDR3 is TGTGCCAGCAGCCTCCAGACAGGGTCCAACTATGGCTACACCTTC.

The V and J genes are TRBV19 and TRBJ1-2, with TRBD1 as a possible D gene (6 bases). The CDR3 runs 15 residues. Trimming left V 3 bases short and J 5 bases short, with 16 bases between. CDR1 LNHDA and CDR2 SQIVND come from the germline V gene (reference sequence). CDR3 in DNA: TGTGCCAGTAGTATCCCCTCCGGGGGGGCTTATGGCTACACCTTC. Its translation is CASSIPSGGAYGYTF.

V usage is TRBV5-5 and J usage is TRBJ1-2; TRBD1 matches 10 bases. This CDR3 spans 13 amino acids. Trimming removed 4 bases from V and 6 bases from J; junction bases left unmatched: 3. CDR1 SGHKS and CDR2 YYEKEE come from the germline V gene (reference sequence). CDR3 DNA sequence: TGTGCCAGCAGCACCGGGACAGGGGATGGCTACACCTTC. Protein product: CASSTGTGDGYTF. Using reference TRBV5-5 and TRBJ1-2 for the parts outside the CDR3, the full variable domain is DAGVTQSPTHLIKTRGQQVTLRCSPISGHKSVSWYQQVLGQGPQFIFQYYEKEERGRGNFPDRFSARQFPNYSSELNVNALLLGDSALYLCASSTGTGDGYTFGSGTRLTVV.

This clone was picked up one time. The V call is TRBV11-2, the J call TRBJ2-5, with TRBD2 matching 8 bases. The CDR3 runs to 15 residues. CDR1 is SGHAT, CDR2 FQNNGV, per germline. V dropped 3 bases and J dropped 7; count of bases not matched to a gene: 10. This chain's CDR3 is CASSLRGAREGTQYF. For the CDR3, the DNA is TGTGCCAGCAGCTTGCGGGGGGCCCGGGAGGGGACCCAGTACTTC. Full variable domain (missing parts from reference TRBV11-2 and TRBJ2-5): EAGVAQSPRYKIIEKRQSVAFWCNPISGHATLYWYQQILGQGPKLLIQFQNNGVVDDSQLPKDRFSAERLKGVDSTLKIQPAKLEDSAVYLCASSLRGAREGTQYFGPGTRLLVL.